Each of the 30 T cell receptor beta chains below was sequenced from the same sample in a study of CD8+CD57+ T cells in acquired aplastic anemia. It was genomic DNA that served as the template for profiling TCR beta VDJ and CDR3. MiXCR, applied by TCRdb to the reads, yields one record per CDR3 protein. The repertoire includes about 240,000 distinct CDR3 sequences, approximately 45% of them detected once, and 7.8% sits in the top ten. Previously, flow cytometry had revealed CD8+CD57+ cell expansion in the patients chosen for sequencing. The source material was sorted CD4+, CD8+, or CD8+CD57+ T cells (not recorded which) from PBMCs. The origin of the receptors is a human donor with aplastic anemia.

This clonotype has a handful of counts. At one end the junction does not follow the germline gene, possibly because of a read error. V gene TRBV7-2 combines with J gene TRBJ1-2; no firm D call. The CDR3 is 12 residues long. Germline CDR1 SGHTA, CDR2 FQGNSA. The CDR3: CASSNPGYGYTF. The CDR3 DNA reads as TGTGCCAGCAGCAATCCGGGCTATGGCTACACTTTC.

The J gene is TRBJ1-1, the V gene TRBV5-5; the D gene is possibly TRBD1 (6 bases). The CDR3 totals 14 residues. CDR1 and CDR2 (germline): SGHKS, YYEKEE (reference sequence). Trimming left V 4 bases short and J 2 bases short, with 12 bases between. The CDR3 sequence is CASSTRTENTEAFF. The CDR3 DNA reads TGTGCCAGCAGCACCCGGACAGAAAACACTGAAGCTTTCTTT.

The chain employs TRBV30 and TRBJ2-7, with TRBD2 identical over 8 bases. V lost 3 bases and J lost 1; bases outside the gene matches: 2. This CDR3 has 13 residues. In germline, CDR1 is GTSNPN, CDR2 SVGIG (reference sequence). CDR3 in DNA: TGTGCCTGGAGGGGCGGGAGGTCCTACGAGCAGTACTTC. Protein: CAWRGGRSYEQYF.

This clonotype was seen repeatedly, ten times or more. The chain couples TRBV12-3 or TRBV12-4 to TRBJ2-7; D remains unclear. The CDR3 has 12 residues. V lost 7 bases and J 7 bases, leaving 14 bases between the germline ends. The CDR3 sequence is CASTDTWGEQYF. Written as DNA, the CDR3 is TGTGCCAGCACCGACACATGGGGAGAGCAGTACTTC.

Of note for this clonotype: A read error may explain this, as a much larger clone is one base away. The chain is built from TRBV5-1 and TRBJ2-2; D perhaps matches TRBD2 (5 bases). Germline values: CDR1 SGHRS, CDR2 YFSETQ. The CDR3 loop spans 14 amino acids. The CDR3 reads CASSQAAGTGEQFF. CDR3 nucleotide sequence: TGCGCCAGCAGCCAGGCCGCGGGCACCGGGGAGCAGTTTTTT.

For this clonotype: At one boundary the junction diverges from the germline segment, which might be a read error. The rearrangement links TRBV7-7 to TRBJ1-3; the match to TRBD1 covers 8 bases. Germline CDR1 is SSHAT and CDR2 is FNYEAQ (reference sequence). The CDR3 has 15 residues. Here the CDR3 reads CASSRGQGAGNTIYF. As DNA, the CDR3 is TGTGCTAGCAGCCGAGGACAGGGTGCTGGAAACACCATATATTTT.

The chain carries TRBV10-3 and TRBJ2-7; D possibly corresponds to TRBD1 (5 bases). The CDR3 loop spans 12 amino acids. Deletions cut 10 bases from V and 4 bases from J, with 14 bases between. In germline, CDR1 is ENHRY, CDR2 SYGVKD. DNA for the CDR3: TGTGCCAGCAATCAGGGCATGTACGAGCAGTACTTC. Protein: CASNQGMYEQYF.

This chain links TRBV6-6 with TRBJ2-5; 7 nucleotides match TRBD2. The V gene end was trimmed by 7 bases and the J gene end by 4 bases; junction bases not matched to a gene: 6. The CDR3 has 13 amino acids. Per germline, CDR1 MNHNY and CDR2 SVGAGI (reference sequence). Here the CDR3 reads CASTFGGGETQYF. In DNA, the CDR3 is TGTGCCAGCACCTTTGGCGGGGGAGAGACCCAGTACTTC.

This clonotype was counted only a few times. This likely comes from a read error, as the CDR3 has no conserved phenylalanine or tryptophan at its end. It is unclear where the CDR3 begins or ends on the DNA, so no DNA is shown, and the CDR3 is as TCRdb lists it. This chain uses TRBV29-1 with TRBJ2-2; TRBD1 is the table's D call, not checked against the DNA. The CDR3 comprises 9 residues, both ends counted. Germline loops: CDR1 SQVTM, CDR2 ANQGSEA. The CDR3: CSASRDSAS.

The chain joins TRBV7-9 to TRBJ1-1, with D uncertain. Looked up from germline, CDR1 is SEHNR and CDR2 is FQNEAQ (reference sequence). Trimming pared 0 bases from V and 0 bases from J, leaving 14 bases between. The CDR3 is made up of 17 amino acids. Here the CDR3 reads CASSLALGKTVNTEAFF. The DNA of the CDR3 is TGTGCCAGCAGCTTAGCACTGGGTAAGACGGTGAACACTGAAGCTTTCTTT.

This rearrangement joins TRBV7-9 to TRBJ2-7; 7 bases agree with TRBD1. V gave up 1 base and J gave up 3 bases; unmatched junction bases: 9. CDR3 length equals 16 residues. CDR1 is SEHNR and CDR2 is FQNEAQ in the germline V gene (reference sequence). The CDR3 DNA sequence: TGTGCCAGCAGCTTAGACCGGGACAGTCCCTTCTACGAGCAGTACTTC. Protein: CASSLDRDSPFYEQYF. The full variable domain, completed using reference TRBV7-9 and TRBJ2-7, is DTGVSQNPRHKITKRGQNVTFRCDPISEHNRLYWYRQTLGQGPEFLTYFQNEAQLEKSRLLSDRFSAERPKGSFSTLEIQRTEQGDSAMYLCASSLDRDSPFYEQYFGPGTRLTVT.

This clonotype showed up just a few times. The V and J genes are TRBV24-1 and TRBJ2-1; 10 bases map to TRBD2. CDR1 KGHDR and CDR2 SFDVKD come from the germline V gene. CDR3 length: 12 residues. Trimming cost V 4 bases and J 15 bases; bases outside gene matches: 5. The CDR3 here is CATSEPTSGTFF. The DNA of the CDR3 is TGTGCCACCAGTGAACCAACTAGCGGGACGTTCTTC.

This clonotype has at least ten counts. The chain carries TRBV7-9 and TRBJ1-1; D call uncertain. Germline assignment: CDR1 SEHNR and CDR2 FQNEAQ (reference sequence). With 1 base removed from V and 5 bases from J, the gap between germline ends came to 11 bases. This CDR3 region has 14 residues. DNA for the CDR3: TGTGCCAGCAGCTTAGAGGGAAGGGAAACTGAAGCTTTCTTT. The encoded protein is CASSLEGRETEAFF.

This chain's CDR3 is CASSVLAESNEQFF. The CDR3 nucleotides are TGCGCCAGCAGTGTCCTAGCGGAGAGCAATGAGCAGTTCTTC. This chain uses TRBV10-1 with TRBJ2-1, with 7 bases aligning to TRBD2. After removal of 4 bases from V and 6 bases from J, the junction contained 6 bases not matched to a gene. Germline V gene sequence: CDR1 WNHNN, CDR2 SYGVQD (reference sequence). This CDR3 spans 14 amino acids.

This clonotype came up a few times. The chain couples TRBV30 to TRBJ1-3, with unresolved D. The CDR3 contains 15 residues. CDR1 and CDR2 from the germline V gene are GTSNPN and SVGIG (reference sequence). The V end lost 0 bases, the J end lost 5 bases, and 14 bases lay between the germline ends. CDR3 sequence (DNA): TGTGCCTGGAGTGTACCCCCCACGCCAAGAAACACCATATATTTT. The encoded protein is CAWSVPPTPRNTIYF.

This clonotype was observed at least ten times. The chain employs TRBV7-3 and TRBJ2-7, with 10 bases lining up with TRBD2. The trim removed 6 bases at V and 4 bases at J, leaving 3 bases unmatched. This CDR3 is built from 13 residues. Germline V gene data show CDR1 as SGHTA and CDR2 as FQGTGA. The CDR3 DNA follows: TGTGCCAGCAGTAGCGGGGGGCCGTACGAGCAGTACTTC. It specifies CASSSGGPYEQYF.

V gene TRBV24-1 combines with J gene TRBJ2-7; 10 nucleotides line up with TRBD2. This CDR3 is 16 amino acids long. V lost 0 bases, J lost 7 bases, and 8 bases stayed unmatched. CDR1 and CDR2 from the germline V gene are KGHDR and SFDVKD. CDR3 amino acids: CATSDLKAGGLGEQYF. The DNA for the CDR3 is TGTGCCACCAGTGATTTGAAAGCGGGAGGGTTGGGGGAGCAGTACTTC.

This clonotype came up many times. This chain joins TRBV6-5 and TRBJ1-2, with a possible D match to TRBD1 (5 bases). V lost 2 bases to trimming and J lost 7 bases, with 17 bases between them. The CDR3 runs to 15 residues. Germline V gene sequence: CDR1 MNHEY, CDR2 SVGAGI. The DNA for the CDR3 is TGTGCCAGCAGTTACGCGACCGGGACGGCGGGTGGCTACACCTTC. It codes for CASSYATGTAGGYTF.

V and J are TRBV20-1 and TRBJ1-5; D might be TRBD1 (6 bases). V lost 2 bases to trimming and J lost 7 bases, with 9 bases between them. There are 12 residues in the CDR3. Germline CDR1 DFQATT, CDR2 SNEGSKA (reference sequence). The CDR3: CSARQGIQPQHF. The CDR3 bases are TGCAGTGCTAGACAGGGGATACAGCCCCAGCATTTT.

This clonotype appeared a single time. V usage is TRBV24-1 and J usage is TRBJ2-6; D perhaps matches TRBD2 (5 bases). The CDR3 is 17 residues long. Germline V gives CDR1 KGHDR, CDR2 SFDVKD. Trimming stripped 4 bases from V and 2 bases from J, with 14 bases between. CDR3 sequence: CATSDRTPRAGANVLTF. CDR3 bases: TGTGCCACCAGTGACCGGACGCCGAGGGCTGGGGCCAACGTCCTGACTTTC.

This clonotype was counted ten times or more. V gene TRBV27 combines with J gene TRBJ1-6, with D possibly being TRBD1 (5 bases). The CDR3 spans 13 residues. Germline V lookup: CDR1 MNHEY, CDR2 SMNVEV (reference sequence). Trimming left V 7 bases short and J 7 bases short, with 11 bases between. In DNA, the CDR3 is TGTGCCAGCACTGGGACGGTAAATTCACCCCTCCACTTT. This encodes CASTGTVNSPLHF.

The V and J genes are TRBV2 and TRBJ2-3; weak D call: TRBD1 (6 bases). Trimming removed 4 bases at V and 4 bases at J, with 15 bases between. This CDR3 region has 15 residues. Germline CDR1 is SNHLY and CDR2 is FYNNEI. CDR3 sequence: CASSAAWGLADTQYF. The CDR3, as DNA: TGTGCCAGCAGTGCCGCTTGGGGGCTCGCAGATACGCAGTATTTT.

This clonotype appeared many times. The chain employs TRBV4-3 and TRBJ1-1; TRBD1 might be the D (6 bases). Between the trimmed V and J ends, which lost 1 base and 3 bases, there was a span of 9 bases. Germline V gene sequence: CDR1 LGHNA, CDR2 YSLEER. This CDR3 is built from 14 residues. The CDR3 is CASSQADSHTEAFF. The CDR3 DNA follows: TGCGCCAGCAGCCAAGCGGACAGCCACACTGAAGCTTTCTTT.

This clonotype turned up a few times. The chain carries TRBV20-1 and TRBJ2-7; 9 nucleotides match TRBD1. The CDR3 extends over 15 amino acids. From germline, CDR1 is DFQATT and CDR2 SNEGSKA (reference sequence). J gave up 2 bases and V 0 bases, and 5 bases lay outside the gene matches. The CDR3 sequence: CSARDEGQGAYEQYF. The CDR3 coding sequence is TGCAGTGCTAGAGATGAGGGACAGGGAGCCTACGAGCAGTACTTC.

V gene TRBV15 combines with J gene TRBJ2-3, with 7 positions matching TRBD2. The CDR3 spans 16 residues. The junction had 11 bases not matched to a gene; V was cut back by 3 bases and J by 5 bases. Per germline, CDR1 LNHNV and CDR2 YYDKDF (reference sequence). The CDR3 is CATSRGGTVGIDTQYF. Written as DNA, the CDR3 is TGTGCCACCAGCAGGGGGGGGACGGTAGGAATAGATACGCAGTATTTT.

This clonotype was counted many times. V is TRBV7-9 and J is TRBJ2-5; the D gene is possibly TRBD2 (6 bases). Trimming took off 5 bases at V and 2 bases at J, with 15 bases between the two ends. Germline CDR1 is SEHNR and CDR2 is FQNEAQ (reference sequence). This CDR3 region has 15 residues. CDR3 DNA: TGTGCCAGCAGCGCCAGACTAGGGATACAAGAGACCCAGTACTTC. The encoded protein is CASSARLGIQETQYF.

The sample holds many counts of this clonotype. This rearrangement joins TRBV6-2 or TRBV6-3 to TRBJ1-1; D unresolved. The V gene's germline CDR1 is MNHEY and CDR2 SVGEGT. V was pared by 2 bases and J by 3 bases, with 10 bases between. This CDR3 comprises 14 residues. The CDR3 is CASSYVTFDTEAFF. CDR3 DNA: TGTGCCAGCAGTTACGTAACTTTCGACACTGAAGCTTTCTTT.

The chain recombines TRBV20-1 with TRBJ1-1; 7 bases agree with TRBD1. The germline gives CDR1 DFQATT, CDR2 SNEGSKA (reference sequence). V shed 5 bases, J shed 1 base, and the junction held 7 bases outside the gene matches. The length of the CDR3 is 14 residues. CDR3 coding DNA: TGCAGTGCTCCAGAGACAGGGAGGAACACTGAAGCTTTCTTT. Amino acid sequence: CSAPETGRNTEAFF.

This clonotype was observed many times. This chain connects TRBV11-2 to TRBJ2-5; D possibly corresponds to TRBD2 (6 bases). Per the germline V gene, CDR1 is SGHAT and CDR2 is FQNNGV. The CDR3 is made up of 16 amino acids. Trimming took off 5 bases at V and 5 bases at J, with 21 bases between the two ends. CDR3 DNA: TGTGCCAGCAGCCAAATCGGGGGAGCCAATCGGGAGACCCAGTACTTC. Protein sequence: CASSQIGGANRETQYF.

This chain uses TRBV27 with TRBJ1-5; possibly TRBD1 for D (6 bases). Germline CDR1 is MNHEY and CDR2 is SMNVEV (reference sequence). This CDR3 has 14 residues. With 5 bases removed from V and 4 bases from J, the gap between germline ends came to 12 bases. In nucleotides, the CDR3 is TGTGCCAGCAGTCACAACAGGGAGAATCAGCCCCAGCATTTT. Amino acids: CASSHNRENQPQHF.